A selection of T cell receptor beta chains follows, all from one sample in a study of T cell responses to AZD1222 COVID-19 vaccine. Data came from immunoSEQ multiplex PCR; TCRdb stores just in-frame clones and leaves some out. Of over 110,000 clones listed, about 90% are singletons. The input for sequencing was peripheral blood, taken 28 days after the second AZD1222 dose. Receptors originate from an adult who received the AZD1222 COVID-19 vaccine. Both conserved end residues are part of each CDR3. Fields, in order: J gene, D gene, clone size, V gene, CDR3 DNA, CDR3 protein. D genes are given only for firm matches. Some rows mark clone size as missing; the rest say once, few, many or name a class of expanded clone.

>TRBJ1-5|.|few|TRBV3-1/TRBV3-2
TGTGCCAGCAGCCGGCCCAATCAGCCCCAGCATTTT
CASSRPNQPQHF
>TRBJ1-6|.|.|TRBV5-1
TGCGCCAGCAGCTCAAAGGGGCCTGAAAATTCACCCCTCCACTTT
CASSSKGPENSPLHF
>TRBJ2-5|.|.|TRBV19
TGTGCCAGTAGTATTGGTTACGGCAGGCCAGCCCACCAAGAGACCCAGTACTTC
CASSIGYGRPAHQETQYF
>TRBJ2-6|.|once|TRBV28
TGTGCCAGCAGTACACCCGCGGGGGCCAACGTCCTGACTTTC
CASSTPAGANVLTF
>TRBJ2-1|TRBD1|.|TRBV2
TGTGCCAGCAGAGACAGGGGGCTCAGGAATGAGCAGTTCTTC
CASRDRGLRNEQFF
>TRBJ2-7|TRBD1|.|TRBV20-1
TGCAGTGCTAGTAATCAGGACAGGGGCAACGAGCAGTACTTC
CSASNQDRGNEQYF
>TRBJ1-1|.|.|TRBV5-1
TGCGCCAGCAGCTTGGGGGAAGGGGGGACCCGGACTGAAGCTTTCTTT
CASSLGEGGTRTEAFF
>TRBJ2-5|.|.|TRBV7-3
TGTGCCAGCAGCTTAAGTAGGGGGTACCAAGAGACCCAGTACTTC
CASSLSRGYQETQYF
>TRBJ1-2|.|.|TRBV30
TGTGCCTGGAGTGTCGGGGAAGGGGACTATGGCTACACCTTC
CAWSVGEGDYGYTF
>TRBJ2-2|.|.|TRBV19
TGTGCCAGAGTCCTAGGAGGGGGCGATGACACCGGGGAGCTGTTTTTT
CARVLGGGDDTGELFF
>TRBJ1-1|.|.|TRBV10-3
TGTGCCATCAGTGAGCCTAAGCGGACTGAAGCTTTCTTT
CAISEPKRTEAFF
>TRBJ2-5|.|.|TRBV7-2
TGTGCCAGCAGCTCCTCCGGGACCCTTTACCAAGAGACCCAGTACTTC
CASSSSGTLYQETQYF
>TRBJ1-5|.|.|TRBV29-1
TGCAGCGTCGGAAATAGCAATCAGCCCCAGCATTTT
CSVGNSNQPQHF
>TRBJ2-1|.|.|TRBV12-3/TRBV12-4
TGTGCCAGCAGTTTTTTCCGGGAAGAGCAGTTCTTC
CASSFFREEQFF
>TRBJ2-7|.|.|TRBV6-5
TGTGCCAGCAGTTGGGGGCACGACGAGCAGTACTTC
CASSWGHDEQYF
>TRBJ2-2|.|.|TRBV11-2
TGTGCCAGCAGCTCCGGGAGCCCGAGACTCGGGGAGCTGTTTTTT
CASSSGSPRLGELFF
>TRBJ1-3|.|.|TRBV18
TGTGCCAGCTCACTCGATTTGAGCTCTGGAAACACCATATATTTT
CASSLDLSSGNTIYF
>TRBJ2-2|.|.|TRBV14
TGTGCCAGCAGCCAAGTCGTCCACGGGGAGCTGTTTTTT
CASSQVVHGELFF
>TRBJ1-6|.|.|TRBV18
TGTGCCAGCTCACCAAGTTCCACAGGGCCGTTCATGAATTCACCCCTCCACTTT
CASSPSSTGPFMNSPLHF
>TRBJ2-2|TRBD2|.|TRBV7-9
TGTGCCAGCAGCTTAGCACTAGCGGGCGGCACCGGGGAGCTGTTTTTT
CASSLALAGGTGELFF
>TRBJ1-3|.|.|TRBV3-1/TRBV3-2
TGTGCCAGCAGCCTGCGGACCTCTGGAAACACCATATATTTT
CASSLRTSGNTIYF
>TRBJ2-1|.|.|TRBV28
TGTGCCAGCAGTTTAACCAGAAATGAGCAGTTCTTC
CASSLTRNEQFF
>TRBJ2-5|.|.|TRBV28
TGTGCCAGCAGTTTACGGCAACAAGAGACCCAGTACTTC
CASSLRQQETQYF
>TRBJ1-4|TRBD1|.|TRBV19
TGTGCCAGTAGTAGTAAAAAGGGGGCAACGGGTGAAAAACTGTTTTTT
CASSSKKGATGEKLFF
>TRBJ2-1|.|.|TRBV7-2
TGTGCCAGCAGCTTAGCGACCTTTAATGAGCAGTTCTTC
CASSLATFNEQFF
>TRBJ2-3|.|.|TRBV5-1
TGCGCCAGCAGCCACGGGGGCGGGGAGGCAGATACGCAGTATTTT
CASSHGGGEADTQYF
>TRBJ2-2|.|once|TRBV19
TGTGCCAGTAGTCCCTTCGGGCACCTAGCTTTCGGGGAGCTGTTTTTT
CASSPFGHLAFGELFF
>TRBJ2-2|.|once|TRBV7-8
TGTGCCAGCAGCCAGGGTAGCGTCCGCACCGGGGAGCTGTTTTTT
CASSQGSVRTGELFF